This T cell receptor beta chain was profiled in a study of blood T cell repertoires in COVID-19. Background on the study: Sources were T cells, B-cell-depleted T cells, or PBMCs; the material itself was cDNA or gDNA.

The method was immunoSEQ multiplex PCR; TCRdb's version includes in-frame clones alone and lacks a portion of them. The sample yields approximately 69,000 clones, roughly 79% seen once. The V end was cut by 3 bases, the J end by 2 bases, with 17 bases between. CDR3 length: 16 amino acids. The V gene's germline CDR1 is SGHNT and CDR2 YYREEE (reference sequence). Sequencing was carried out using peripheral blood. This clonotype was obtained from a woman aged 70-85 years with acute or convalescent COVID-19. The chain combines TRBV5-4 with TRBJ1-2, with D hard to call. The CDR3 DNA reads TGTGCCAGCAGCTCCAAGGCCCTTCGGGTCAACTATGGCTACACCTTC. This sequence encodes CASSSKALRVNYGYTF.